The source of this TCR beta chain is a study of blood T cells in healthy people across ages. The second PCR ran roughly 7 to 12 cycles with a sample-barcoded 5' primer and J-beta primers. Sequencing recovered at least 2.5 million CDR3-containing paired-end reads from each sample. Using its own MiXCR run on the 5' RACE reads, TCRdb lists one record per CDR3 protein. The sample records fewer than 2,000,000 distinct CDR3 sequences, almost 35% being singletons. The CDR3 extends over 17 amino acids. Trimming removed 4 bases from V and 1 base from J; junction bases left unmatched: 6. Germline V gene sequence: CDR1 KGHDR, CDR2 SFDVKD. Broader study findings: The study lacked donor CMV status, which possibly confounded expanded clonotype changes. Leaving the PBMCs unsorted stopped any conclusive comparison of naive versus antigen-experienced cells.

As regards this clonotype: Its specificity is unknown.

The material sequenced was blood. This clonotype originated in a woman in her twenties or thirties in good health. The chain uses TRBV24-1 and TRBJ2-2; 9 positions match TRBD1. The CDR3 sequence is CATSDPQGQGNTGELFF. Here the CDR3 DNA reads TGTGCCACCAGTGACCCACAGGGACAGGGGAACACCGGGGAGCTGTTTTTT.